These 10 T cell receptor beta chains originate from one sample sequenced in a study of cytomegalovirus exposure and HLA in healthy donors. 13 Jbeta primers and 60 Vbeta primers were used for the PCR. Clones were read by immunoSEQ multiplex PCR, and TCRdb kept only the in-frame ones, dropping some. This sample has approximately 180,000 clones; roughly 87% occur once, and the top ten carry around 0.25%. Sequences were obtained from PBMCs. The origin of the receptors is a girl younger than two in good health and CMV-seronegative.

The V and J genes are TRBV14 and TRBJ2-5; the match to TRBD2 covers 8 bases. The germline CDR1 and CDR2 sequences are SGHDN and FVKESK. The V and J ends lost 4 bases and 5 bases, in that order; junction bases with no gene match: 6. The CDR3 extends over 14 amino acids. The CDR3, as DNA: TGTGCCAGCAGCCCCGCTGGCGGGAGGGAGACCCAGTACTTC. Amino acid sequence: CASSPAGGRETQYF.

There are a few counts of this clone. The gene calls are TRBV9 and TRBJ1-1; 7 bases map to TRBD1. CDR1 is SGDLS and CDR2 is YYNGEE in the germline V gene. CDR3 length equals 14 residues. Trimming at V came to 2 bases and at J to 4 bases, leaving 5 bases not matched to a gene. The CDR3 sequence is CASSVDPGGTEAFF. For the CDR3, the DNA is TGTGCCAGCAGCGTGGATCCAGGGGGCACTGAAGCTTTCTTT.

The V and J genes are TRBV5-1 and TRBJ2-5; possibly TRBD1 for D (6 bases). V was cut by 4 bases and J by 5 bases, with 18 bases left in between. From germline, CDR1 is SGHRS and CDR2 YFSETQ. CDR3 length: 15 amino acids. The CDR3 sequence is CASSAGQPKRETQYF. CDR3 sequence (DNA): TGCGCCAGCAGCGCCGGACAGCCGAAACGGGAGACCCAGTACTTC. Variable domain in full (rest from reference TRBV5-1 and TRBJ2-5): KAGVTQTPRYLIKTRGQQVTLSCSPISGHRSVSWYQQTPGQGLQFLFEYFSETQRNKGNFPGRFSGRQFSNSRSEMNVSTLELGDSALYLCASSAGQPKRETQYFGPGTRLLVL.

The V gene is TRBV2, the J gene TRBJ1-5; no clear D. The CDR3 is 13 amino acids. The V end was cut by 3 bases, the J end by 4 bases, with 7 bases between. Germline V gene lookup returns CDR1 SNHLY and CDR2 FYNNEI. The CDR3 loop is CASSESLNQPQHF. The CDR3 DNA follows: TGTGCCAGCAGTGAGAGCCTGAATCAGCCCCAGCATTTT. Looking up the rest from reference TRBV2 and TRBJ1-5 gives the full variable domain: EPEVTQTPSHQVTQMGQEVILRCVPISNHLYFYWYRQILGQKVEFLVSFYNNEISEKSEIFDDQFSVERPDGSNFTLKIRSTKLEDSAMYFCASSESLNQPQHFGDGTRLSIL.

J is TRBJ2-5 and V is TRBV4-1; D unclear. The DNA end is a closer match to TRBJ2-7, so the J assignment may be wrong. Germline V CDR1 and CDR2: MGHRA, YSYEKL. The CDR3 contains 15 residues. In nucleotides, the CDR3 is TGCGCCAGCAGCCAAGGAAGGTTAACCTACTACGAGCAGTACTTC. Encoded protein: CASSQGRLTYYEQYF.

This chain uses TRBV10-1 with TRBJ2-2; TRBD1 aligns across 7 bases. J lost 2 bases, V lost 6 bases, and 3 bases had no gene match. Germline CDR1 reads WNHNN; CDR2 reads SYGVQD (reference sequence). The CDR3 is 14 residues long. DNA of the CDR3: TGCGCCAGCAGACGGGACAGCAACACCGGGGAGCTGTTTTTT. It is translated as CASRRDSNTGELFF.

The chain carries TRBV7-2 and TRBJ2-2, with a weak D call TRBD2 (6 bases). Between the trimmed V and J ends, which lost 4 bases and 2 bases, there was a span of 17 bases. This CDR3 is built from 17 residues. CDR1 is SGHTA and CDR2 is FQGNSA in the germline V gene. The CDR3: CASSSSRLTRNTGELFF. In nucleotides, the CDR3 is TGTGCCAGCAGCTCCTCCCGGTTGACTAGAAACACCGGGGAGCTGTTTTTT.

The gene calls are TRBV9 and TRBJ2-2; D not certain. This CDR3 comprises 15 residues. Trimming shortened V by 2 bases and J by 5 bases, and 13 bases separated the two germline ends. Germline lookup yields CDR1 SGDLS and CDR2 YYNGEE. The CDR3 loop is CASSVWLVGTGELFF. The CDR3 coding sequence is TGTGCCAGCAGCGTCTGGCTAGTCGGTACCGGGGAGCTGTTTTTT.

This clone was recorded only once. The chain links TRBV6-6 to TRBJ1-1, with D perhaps matching TRBD1 (6 bases). V lost 0 bases and J 4 bases, leaving 15 bases between the germline ends. CDR1 is MNHNY and CDR2 is SVGAGI in the germline V gene (reference sequence). This CDR3 is built from 16 residues. CDR3 sequence reads: CASSYSRGRGSTEAFF. CDR3 nucleotides: TGTGCCAGCAGTTACTCGAGAGGTAGGGGGAGCACTGAAGCTTTCTTT.

This clone was seen just once. This chain joins TRBV5-1 and TRBJ2-1; 9 bases map to TRBD1. The length of the CDR3 is 15 residues. Looked up from germline, CDR1 is SGHRS and CDR2 is YFSETQ. J gave up 4 bases and V 3 bases, and 5 bases lay outside the gene matches. The CDR3 is CASSWDRARYNEQFF. The CDR3 coding sequence is TGCGCCAGCAGCTGGGACAGGGCAAGATACAATGAGCAGTTCTTC.